The rows below give T cell receptor beta chains drawn from one sample of a study of cytomegalovirus exposure and HLA in healthy donors. This table comes from immunoSEQ multiplex PCR, and its TCRdb copy is limited to in-frame clones, with some not included. The repertoire has 150,000 to 200,000 clones, 80% to 90% of them found once; the top ten carry more than 2%. What was sequenced was PBMCs. All receptors derive from a man younger than 35 in good health and CMV-seropositive. The CDR3 runs from the conserved cysteine through the conserved F or W. The D gene is left open where the match is weak. Some rows mark clone size as missing; the rest say once, few, many or name a class of expanded clone.

d_call j_call clone_size v_call cdr3_aa cdr3_nt
NA TRBJ2-7 NA TRBV4-3 CASSQAVLDFPYEQYF TGCGCCAGCAGCCAAGCAGTACTGGACTTCCCCTACGAGCAGTACTTC
TRBD1 TRBJ1-2 NA TRBV18 CASSRGLGQGDPYGYTF TGTGCCAGCTCACGGGGCCTAGGTCAGGGGGACCCCTATGGCTACACCTTC
TRBD1 TRBJ1-2 once TRBV5-1 CASSVGQGDYGYTF TGCGCCAGCAGCGTCGGACAGGGGGACTATGGCTACACCTTC
NA TRBJ1-3 NA TRBV6-5 CASSYGGQTSGNTIYF TGTGCCAGCAGTTACGGCGGACAAACCTCTGGAAACACCATATATTTT
NA TRBJ2-6 NA TRBV6-5 CASGRDSGANVLTF TGTGCCAGCGGACGGGACTCTGGGGCCAACGTCCTGACTTTC
NA TRBJ2-7 few TRBV29-1 CSVVGDEQYF TGCAGCGTTGTTGGAGACGAGCAGTACTTC
NA TRBJ2-2 NA TRBV19 CASSYLGAGELFF TGTGCCAGTAGTTACCTCGGAGCCGGGGAGCTGTTTTTT
TRBD1 TRBJ1-1 NA TRBV4-1 CASSQEALTGGGTEAFF TGCGCCAGCAGCCAAGAGGCCCTGACAGGGGGCGGGACTGAAGCTTTCTTT
TRBD1 TRBJ1-1 NA TRBV5-1 CASSFDRGTEAFF TGCGCCAGCAGCTTTGACAGGGGCACTGAAGCTTTCTTT
TRBD1 TRBJ1-2 once TRBV6-5 CASNPPGQGADGYTF TGTGCCAGCAACCCTCCGGGACAGGGGGCGGATGGCTACACCTTC
NA TRBJ1-3 NA TRBV7-6 CASSLLSVDAVGSTSSGNTIYF TGTGCCAGCAGCTTACTTAGCGTAGACGCCGTGGGGTCCACGAGCTCTGGAAACACCATATATTTT
NA TRBJ1-2 once TRBV9 CASSVVAGESGYTF TGTGCCAGCAGCGTAGTGGCCGGGGAGAGTGGCTACACCTTC
TRBD1 TRBJ1-2 NA TRBV19 CASSRVSTGPFYGYTF TGTGCCAGTAGCCGAGTATCGACAGGGCCTTTCTATGGCTACACCTTC
TRBD2 TRBJ2-5 once TRBV6-6 CASSTMTSGVGETQYF TGTGCCAGCAGTACCATGACTAGCGGGGTAGGGGAGACCCAGTACTTC
TRBD1 TRBJ1-2 NA TRBV6-5 CASSYVRGAGYTF TGTGCCAGCAGTTACGTCAGGGGGGCTGGCTACACCTTC
TRBD1 TRBJ2-5 NA TRBV18 CASSPEQGKARKTQYF TGTGCCAGCTCACCCGAACAGGGGAAGGCTCGGAAGACCCAGTACTTC
TRBD2 TRBJ2-2 NA TRBV11-2 CASSLDERGANTGELFF TGTGCCAGCAGCTTAGATGAGCGGGGGGCGAACACCGGGGAGCTGTTTTTT
NA TRBJ1-4 NA TRBV5-1 CASSKDTTNEKLFF TGCGCCAGCAGCAAGGACACAACTAATGAAAAACTGTTTTTT
NA TRBJ2-1 NA TRBV9 CASSVAGSYNEQFF TGTGCCAGCAGCGTAGCTGGCAGTTACAATGAGCAGTTCTTC
NA TRBJ2-2 NA TRBV10-3 CAISEGDTSTGELFF TGTGCCATCAGTGAGGGAGACACTAGCACCGGGGAGCTGTTTTTT
NA TRBJ1-4 NA TRBV7-3 CASIRSSSEKLFF TGTGCCAGCATCCGAAGTAGTTCTGAAAAACTGTTTTTT
NA TRBJ1-1 NA TRBV15 CATSRDGVLGAFF TGTGCCACCAGCAGAGATGGTGTGCTGGGCGCTTTCTTT
NA TRBJ2-4 once TRBV7-9 CASSSQDIQYF TGTGCCAGCAGCTCTCAGGACATTCAGTACTTC
NA TRBJ2-1 NA TRBV30 CAWSVLGGPMYEQFF TGTGCCTGGAGTGTACTCGGGGGGCCCATGTATGAGCAGTTCTTC
TRBD1 TRBJ2-4 once TRBV11-3 CASSLVDRGDSQYF TGTGCCAGCAGCTTAGTGGACAGGGGGGACAGTCAGTACTTC
NA TRBJ2-7 NA TRBV21-1 CASSSGGSREDRSF TGTGCCAGCAGCTCCGGGGGATCGCGGGAGGACCGATCTTTC
NA TRBJ2-6 NA TRBV30 CALHYRSGANGLTF TGTGCCTTACACTACCGCTCTGGGGCCAACGGCCTGACTTTC
TRBD2 TRBJ2-5 NA TRBV4-1 CASSQRTSRGETQYF TGCGCCAGCAGCCAACGGACTAGCCGGGGAGAGACCCAGTACTTC
TRBD1 TRBJ1-2 NA TRBV30 CAGLLRDRGYTF TGTGCCGGCCTACTCCGGGACAGAGGCTACACCTTC
NA TRBJ1-2 NA TRBV7-3 CASTTSGRRDYGYTF TGTGCCAGCACAACCTCCGGCCGGCGGGACTATGGCTACACCTTC
TRBD2 TRBJ2-7 once TRBV11-2 CASSLVLAGARYF TGTGCCAGCAGCTTAGTCCTAGCGGGGGCCCGGTACTTC
TRBD1 TRBJ1-1 few TRBV6-1 CASSQQGYEAFF TGTGCCAGCAGTCAACAGGGGTATGAAGCTTTCTTT
NA TRBJ1-1 NA TRBV19 CASADGVLMNTEAFF TGTGCCAGCGCCGACGGGGTTCTCATGAACACTGAAGCTTTCTTT
NA TRBJ1-5 once TRBV6-6 CASSRGGGGQPQHF TGTGCCAGCAGTCGGGGGGGCGGCGGGCAGCCCCAGCATTTT
NA TRBJ2-5 NA TRBV7-2 CASSSWDSAETQYF TGTGCCAGCAGCTCATGGGACTCCGCGGAGACCCAGTACTTC
TRBD2 TRBJ2-5 NA TRBV6-5 CASSPTSGGETQYF TGTGCCAGCAGCCCGACTAGCGGGGGGGAGACCCAGTACTTC
NA TRBJ2-7 NA TRBV4-1 CASSQEGQQYEQYF TGCGCCAGCAGCCAAGAAGGACAGCAATACGAGCAGTACTTC
NA TRBJ2-7 NA TRBV21-1 CASSKENARLAGGPYEQYF TGTGCCAGCAGCAAAGAAAACGCACGGCTAGCGGGGGGCCCGTACGAGCAGTACTTC
NA TRBJ1-1 NA TRBV19 CASSMAGTEAFF TGTGCCAGTAGTATGGCGGGAACTGAAGCTTTCTTT
TRBD1 TRBJ1-1 few TRBV12-5 CASGFEGAEAFF TGTGCTAGTGGTTTCGAGGGGGCTGAGGCTTTCTTT
NA TRBJ1-4 NA TRBV7-2 CASSLNSGVNGEKLFF TGTGCCAGCAGCTTAAATTCGGGGGTAAACGGTGAAAAACTGTTTTTT
TRBD1 TRBJ1-6 NA TRBV9 CASSVASGTGGYSPLHF TGTGCCAGCAGCGTAGCCTCCGGGACAGGGGGCTATTCACCCCTCCACTTT
NA TRBJ2-7 NA TRBV19 CASSVSGIPYEQYF TGTGCCAGTAGTGTTTCAGGAATCCCCTACGAGCAGTACTTC
NA TRBJ1-4 NA TRBV2 CASKRGSPNEKLFF TGTGCCAGCAAGAGAGGGTCCCCTAATGAAAAACTGTTTTTT
TRBD2 TRBJ2-7 NA TRBV7-2 CASSLVGTSGGASSNEQYF TGTGCCAGCAGCTTAGTCGGGACTAGCGGGGGGGCTAGTTCCAACGAGCAGTACTTC
NA TRBJ1-2 NA TRBV9 CASSANQGTYGYTF TGTGCCAGCAGCGCAAATCAGGGAACTTATGGCTACACCTTC
TRBD1 TRBJ1-2 NA TRBV4-3 CASSQALVGQGAFGYTF TGCGCCAGCAGCCAAGCATTAGTAGGACAGGGGGCTTTTGGCTACACCTTC
NA TRBJ1-2 once TRBV29-1 CSVEDSPIRIGEVYGYTF TGCAGCGTTGAAGACTCCCCAATAAGAATAGGGGAAGTCTATGGCTACACCTTC
NA TRBJ1-4 NA TRBV4-1 CASSQEEGGPEKLFF TGCGCCAGCAGCCAAGAAGAAGGAGGGCCCGAAAAACTGTTTTTT
NA TRBJ2-7 NA TRBV18 CASSPSPVTISYEQYF TGTGCCAGCTCACCAAGTCCAGTAACGATCTCCTACGAGCAGTACTTC